This T cell receptor beta chain was profiled in a study of radiotherapy plus CTLA-4 blockade in lung cancer. Profiling relied on immunoSEQ multiplex PCR, and the TCRdb table lists in-frame clones only, not all of them. The table records roughly 110,000 clones, approximately 80% of them present only once. With 5 bases removed from V and 2 bases from J, the gap between germline ends came to 4 bases. Germline V gene sequence: CDR1 SNHLY, CDR2 FYNNEI. The CDR3 length is 11 residues. This chain joins TRBV2 and TRBJ2-7; the D is unclear. The sequence derives from a human donor with non-small cell lung cancer that progressed on radiotherapy plus ipilimumab. Some clones in this sample may be carry-over from other donors' samples. Here the sequenced sample was peripheral blood, taken from a patient treated with radiotherapy plus ipilimumab. CDR3 loop: CASSPAYEQYF. Written as DNA, the CDR3 is TGTGCCAGCAGTCCCGCCTACGAGCAGTACTTC.